Shown below are 2 T cell receptor beta chains from a single sample sequenced in a study of cytomegalovirus exposure and HLA in healthy donors. Primers: 60 Vbeta forward and 13 Jbeta reverse. Method: immunoSEQ multiplex PCR; TCRdb's copy keeps in-frame clones and lacks some. Of roughly 120,000 clones listed, approximately 72% are singletons. Sequenced material: PBMCs. These TCRs come from a woman in her forties in good health and CMV-seropositive.

The chain is built from TRBV5-1 and TRBJ2-7, with a tentative D call TRBD1 (5 bases). The CDR3 extends over 14 amino acids. Between the trimmed V and J ends, which lost 0 bases and 5 bases, there was a span of 12 bases. Germline V gene sequence: CDR1 SGHRS, CDR2 YFSETQ. The CDR3 DNA reads as TGCGCCAGCAGCTTGGACGGCAGGGTGGACGAGCAGTACTTC. Its translation: CASSLDGRVDEQYF.

The J gene is TRBJ2-3, the V gene TRBV12-5; D might be TRBD2 (7 bases). V was cut by 7 bases and J by 6 bases, with 11 bases left in between. Germline V CDR1 and CDR2: LGHNT, FRNRAP. The CDR3 is 12 residues long. For the CDR3, the DNA is TGTGCTAGTGACCGGGGGGCCGATACGCAGTATTTT. Protein product: CASDRGADTQYF. The variable domain in full, completed from reference TRBV12-5 and TRBJ2-3, reads DARVTQTPRHKVTEMGQEVTMRCQPILGHNTVFWYRQTMMQGLELLAYFRNRAPLDDSGMPKDRFSAEMPDATLATLKIQPSEPRDSAVYFCASDRGADTQYFGPGTRLTVL.